This T cell receptor (beta chain) was documented in a study of vaccination and CD4 T cells after COVID-19 (dated by TCRdb to between 2021 and 2023). About the full investigation: Convalescent patients had a positive SARS-CoV-2 result on nasal swab PCR, and of these patients, several had mild disease and one had severe disease. In the convalescent cohort there were six males and four females, among whom were two Hispanic individuals, seven Caucasians, two Asians and one multiracial person. Participants got two doses of the Pfizer-BioNTech BNT162b2 vaccine (n=8) or two doses of the Moderna mRNA-1273 vaccine (n=2). Post-COVID blood samples were collected from convalescent patients a median of approximately 100 days after diagnosis, with a range of roughly 30 to 170 days. The time from the second vaccine dose to post-vaccine blood sampling had a median of roughly 70 days and ranged from about 12 to 241 days. For stimulating the cultures, overlapping spike peptide pools were used, derived from SARS-CoV-2 as well as from the common cold coronaviruses HCoV-NL63, HCoV-OC43 and HCoV-229E. In control cultures, a CEFX viral epitope pool was used as positive control, an HIV-1 Nef peptide pool was used as negative control, or no peptide was added. In approximately eleven COVID-19 convalescent patients and a few infection-naive healthy vaccine recipients, the spike-specific CD4+ TCR repertoire before mRNA vaccination was compared with the repertoire after mRNA vaccination. Study-wide conclusions, independent of this receptor: The median number of SARS-CoV-2-reactive clonotypes rose from fewer than 25 after infection to about 40 after vaccination, but the change was not significant. Only a relatively small number of convalescent patients were included in the study, and early timepoints following natural infection were not analyzed. In convalescent patients, a median roughly 87% of post-vaccine SARS-CoV-2-reactive clones were detected only after vaccination, suggesting vaccine-specific priming. Of the vaccine-specific clones in convalescent patients, 304 of 307, or nearly all, reacted only to SARS-CoV-2 spike and did not cross-react with common cold coronaviruses.

Library method: PCR. DNA from cultured CD4+ T cells was subjected to TCR sequencing with the Oncomine TCR Beta short-read assay at the Johns Hopkins FTIC core. The QIAamp micro DNA kit was used to extract genomic DNA from the cultured CD4+ T cells. The Oncomine TCR Beta libraries from cultured CD4+ T cells were pooled using unique dual indexes and then sequenced on an Illumina iSeq 100. Processing in the source paper ran as follows. Non-productive sequences were filtered out, and CDR3s that did not start with C, did not end with F or W, or were shorter than 7 amino acids were discarded. The MANAFEST web application was used to identify antigen-specific clonotypes by comparing peptide-stimulated wells against reference wells and other culture wells. For a clone to be called positive, the clone needed an FDR below 0.05, an odds ratio above 5, and a productive frequency above 0.1% in at least two of three replicate wells. A clonotype was classed as cross-reactive if the clonotype showed significant expansion both in SARS-CoV-2 spike wells and in at least one common cold coronavirus spike condition. CDR3 homology was assessed with Levenshtein distances (stringdist) and unrooted phylogenetic trees (ape) in R version 3.6.1. The public reads were reprocessed in TCRdb via fastp at Q25 and MiXCR, keeping in-frame beta chains. CDR3 protein duplicates are merged, each entry listing the most common genes and DNA. The V and J calls come from TCRdb's annotation, not from the publication. This sample has just over 20,000 distinct CDR3 sequences in its table, and roughly 40% of those were observed once. The top ten clones comprise around 3.2% of the sample.

Deletion took 10 bases off V and 0 bases off J, with a span of 18 bases between the germline ends. The CDR3 numbers 15 residues from cysteine through phenylalanine. Just CDR3 DNA is preserved here, 45 bases in frame from base 1. The germline V gene (reference sequence) gives CDR1 as LNHDA and CDR2 as SQIVND. The meaning of the sample's treatment or condition label: 10-day PBMC culture with coronavirus spike peptide pools or control peptides (ViraFEST assay). The ViraFEST assay, used in the study, expanded antigen-specific T cells with peptide pools and then identified the expanded clonotypes through TCR sequencing. Positive SARS-CoV-2 PCR tests in the convalescent patients dated from March to December 2020, before Alpha, Beta and Delta variants emerged in the United States. Each well held about 1.8 million PBMCs cultured with roughly 9.2 ug/ml peptide pools in IMDM containing 5% human AB serum and 8 to 10 IU/ml IL-2. Half of the culture medium was replaced with fresh IL-2-containing medium on days 3 and 7. After 9 to 11 days of culture, CD4+ T cells were isolated by negative selection with the EasySep CD4+ T cell isolation kit. Ficoll-Paque Plus gradient centrifugation was used to isolate PBMCs from whole blood, and the isolated PBMCs were then either used fresh or cryopreserved at -140C. Culture conditions were generally each tested in triplicate wells.

As concerns this clonotype: Its binding antigen is unknown. The record has no base qualities; no much larger clone is one base away.

This sequence originates from a human donor who had recovered from COVID-19. This receptor chain uses TRBV19 and TRBJ1-1; TRBD1 is possibly the D segment (5 matching bases). The starting material was CD4+ T cells from blood, cultured in vitro, obtained after SARS-CoV-2 vaccination. The CDR3 protein: CATDSSPLMNTEAFF. The DNA sequence is given as TGTGCCACCGACAGCTCGCCCCTAATGAACACTGAAGCTTTCTTT.